This entry concerns a single T cell receptor (beta chain). Its recognized antigen is unknown. Nothing much larger sits one base from this clone, and base qualities are not available. This sample is part of a study of blood T cell repertoires in COVID-19 (dated by TCRdb to 2020 to 2021). Background for the entire study: Samples from collaborators originated in the United States, Italy and Spain and spanned both the acute and convalescent phases of COVID-19. The prospective study material was composed of cDNA or gDNA derived from T cells, B-cell-depleted T cells, or PBMCs. Subjects who had been exposed to COVID-19, were actively infected with it, or had recovered from it provided the deeply sampled blood TCRbeta repertoires that made up the dataset. The repertoires were made available in a free public database intended to serve as a resource for research on the immune response to SARS-CoV-2. Samples came from the ongoing ImmuneRACE study (first 160 participants) plus 1,254 subjects from 6 global collaborators. A de-identified subject ID, COVID-19 status, age in years and sex were almost always included in the sample metadata. Where available, HLA class I and class II types were obtained from metadata supplied by the sample provider rather than from assay-based typing. Summary of the overall study and its limitations: Clinical and demographic metadata were provided uncurated, with the amount varying by source and participant.

Enrolling through a virtual design, the prospective study's participants ranged in age from roughly 18 to 89 years and lived across about two dozen United States geographic areas. Cohort assignment in the prospective study relied on participant-reported clinical history from a screening survey and a study questionnaire. Exposed participants were defined as having been in contact with someone with a PCR-confirmed or clinician-diagnosed COVID-19 case within 2 weeks of study entry. In the prospective study, mobile phlebotomists collected whole blood, serum and a nasopharyngeal or oropharyngeal swab from each participant. Additional blood draws and questionnaires over an approximately two-month period could optionally be provided by prospective study participants. Before DNA extraction, blood samples from the prospective study were shipped at room temperature or frozen. The CDR3 measures 12 amino acids from cysteine to phenylalanine. The sequence is cut down to CDR3 DNA, 36 bases in frame from base 1. Trimming removed 7 bases from V and 4 bases from J; the gene matches leave 4 bases unexplained. In the germline V gene, CDR1 corresponds to SGHRS and CDR2 to YFSETQ.

TCRbeta CDR3 regions were amplified from genomic DNA by means of the immunoSEQ Assay, a bias-controlled multiplex PCR. Turning to the authors' computational methods: Within the assay, amplification of reference gene primers was used to estimate how many nucleated cells each sample contained. To quantify the absolute abundance of each unique TCRbeta CDR3 rearrangement, sequence reads were collapsed and filtered. For each sample, productive Simpson clonality was calculated as the square root of Simpson's diversity index across productive rearrangements. What TCRdb holds here is the immuneACCESS table cut down to in-frame rearrangements. Part of the clones is not present; checked against another copy, under half of the missing clones reflect an unresolved V gene, and the others are unexplained. V and J calls and clone size are as listed in that table; D and trimming were resolved from the DNA. This sample is represented by a few hundred thousand clones; 86% of them were singletons. The ten largest clones add up to more than 4% of the sample.

Sample: PBMCs or T cells enriched from blood (not recorded which). This receptor chain uses TRBV5-1 and TRBJ1-1, with 7 junctional bases fitting TRBD1. The receptor comes from a woman between 25 and 40 years old who had been exposed to COVID-19. At the DNA level, the sequence is TGCGCCAGCGAGAGGGGGCCCACTGAAGCTTTCTTT. Its translation reads: CASERGPTEAFF. The entire variable domain, with the stretches around the CDR3 drawn from the reference TRBV5-1 and TRBJ1-1 proteins, is KAGVTQTPRYLIKTRGQQVTLSCSPISGHRSVSWYQQTPGQGLQFLFEYFSETQRNKGNFPGRFSGRQFSNSRSEMNVSTLELGDSALYLCASERGPTEAFFGQGTRLTVV.